This entry lists 8 T cell receptor beta chains sequenced from one sample in a study of beta chain features in type 1 diabetes. Every isolated RNA sample was fully reverse transcribed, so sequencing captured expressed TCRB transcripts. TCRdb's table, derived via immunoSEQ multiplex PCR, lists solely in-frame clones and lacks some. Of a few hundred thousand clones listed, 20% are singletons. The sequencing input was naive CD4+ T cells from blood. These receptor sequences come from a woman between 18 and 29 years old in good health.

This clone occurred a few times. The rearrangement links TRBV7-2 to TRBJ1-1; the match to TRBD1 covers 11 bases. Per the germline V gene, CDR1 is SGHTA and CDR2 is FQGNSA. J gave up 4 bases and V 3 bases, and 4 bases lay outside the gene matches. CDR3 length: 15 residues. The chain's CDR3 is CASSFTGTGGTEAFF. The CDR3 DNA follows: TGTGCCAGCAGCTTTACCGGGACAGGGGGCACTGAAGCTTTCTTT.

V and J are TRBV2 and TRBJ1-2; 8 bases fit TRBD1. The CDR3 spans 13 residues. V was pared by 7 bases and J by 4 bases, with 5 bases of the junction left unmatched. The germline V gene encodes CDR1 SNHLY and CDR2 FYNNEI. The CDR3 sequence is CASIITGGYGYTF. The CDR3 DNA reads TGTGCCAGCATTATAACAGGGGGCTATGGCTACACCTTC. Variable domain in full (rest from reference TRBV2 and TRBJ1-2): EPEVTQTPSHQVTQMGQEVILRCVPISNHLYFYWYRQILGQKVEFLVSFYNNEISEKSEIFDDQFSVERPDGSNFTLKIRSTKLEDSAMYFCASIITGGYGYTFGSGTRLTVV.

This clone was recorded a few times. The chain has TRBV18 and TRBJ2-3; the D is unclear. The CDR3 loop spans 12 amino acids. Germline values: CDR1 KGHSH, CDR2 LQKENI. V shed 6 bases and J shed 4 bases, with 8 bases lying between them. CDR3 nucleotides: TGTGCCAGCTCCGACTCTTCAGATACGCAGTATTTT. It codes for CASSDSSDTQYF.

In its sample, this clone was seen a few times. The CDR3 coding sequence is TGTGCCAGCAGCAAAGCAGGGACTAGCGGGAGAGATGAGCAGTTCTTC. Translated: CASSKAGTSGRDEQFF. J is TRBJ2-1 and V is TRBV7-9; 14 bases match TRBD2. Germline CDR1 SEHNR, CDR2 FQNEAQ (reference sequence). The CDR3 spans 16 residues. With 5 bases clipped from V and 8 bases from J, the junction kept 8 bases outside the gene matches.

The V gene is TRBV4-2, the J gene TRBJ1-2; D remains unclear. Germline V gene lookup returns CDR1 LGHNA and CDR2 YNFKEQ. V lost 0 bases and J 2 bases, leaving 10 bases between the germline ends. The CDR3 has 15 residues. The CDR3 nucleotides read TGTGCCAGCAGCCAAGAGGGAACGGGAAACTATGGCTACACCTTC. This gives the protein CASSQEGTGNYGYTF.

The chain couples TRBV4-3 to TRBJ2-2; D is unclear. Germline V CDR1 and CDR2: LGHNA, YSLEER. The length of the CDR3 is 16 residues. V lost 0 bases, J lost 5 bases, and 13 bases lay in between. The CDR3 region is CASSQDGTPATGELFF. CDR3 nucleotides: TGCGCCAGCAGCCAAGATGGAACCCCAGCGACCGGGGAGCTGTTTTTT.

This chain links TRBV5-1 with TRBJ2-7, with 7 bases fitting TRBD1. V trimming: 7 bases; J trimming: 1 base; junction bases outside the gene matches: 8. The CDR3 extends over 14 amino acids. Germline-derived CDR1 and CDR2 are SGHRS and YFSETQ. This chain's CDR3 is CASSRQGQSYEQYF. DNA for the CDR3: TGCGCCAGCTCCCGACAGGGCCAATCCTACGAGCAGTACTTC.

The chain combines TRBV27 with TRBJ2-6; TRBD2 might be the D (5 bases). From germline, CDR1 is MNHEY and CDR2 SMNVEV (reference sequence). V was shortened by 6 bases and J by 1 base, with 10 bases between the two germline ends. The CDR3 consists of 15 residues. This CDR3 is CASRRAVSGANVLTF. CDR3 coding DNA: TGTGCCAGCAGGCGGGCTGTTTCTGGGGCCAACGTCCTGACTTTC.